Following are 16 T cell receptor beta chains from one sample sequenced in a study of T cells expressing NK-cell markers. Each CDR3 protein gets one entry in TCRdb, which reprocessed the 5' RACE reads and gives no DNA. This sample contains 300,000 to 450,000 distinct CDR3 sequences. Sequenced sample: blood T cells: a sorted CD56 or NKG2C T cell subset, CD4+ or CD8+ T cells, or bulk PBMC T cells (not recorded which). These receptors came from a man aged 18-70 years in good health.

The genes are TRBV11-1 and TRBJ1-3; TCRdb designates TRBD1, a call that cannot be tested without DNA. CDR1 and CDR2 from the germline V gene are SGHAT and FQDESV (reference sequence). This CDR3 has 18 residues. CDR3 sequence reads: CASSFLYPRGGSGNTIYF.

The gene calls are TRBV7-3 and TRBJ2-1; TCRdb lists TRBD1, though no DNA is available to test this call. The V gene's germline CDR1 is SGHTA and CDR2 FQGTGA. The CDR3 is 13 residues long. The CDR3 loop reads CASSSDRRNEQFF.

The V gene is TRBV12-3 or TRBV12-4, the J gene TRBJ1-3. This CDR3 has 15 residues. The chain's CDR3 is CASSFAAGPGNTIYF.

This rearrangement joins TRBV20-1 to TRBJ2-6; TCRdb gives TRBD1 as the D gene, but with no DNA this cannot be confirmed. This CDR3 is 17 amino acids long. The germline gives CDR1 DFQATT, CDR2 SNEGSKA (reference sequence). This CDR3 is CSAIQGQRKTGANVLTF.

The chain links TRBV9 to TRBJ2-2; TCRdb's assignment of TRBD1 cannot be checked, as there is no DNA. The CDR3 is made up of 15 amino acids. Germline V lookup: CDR1 SGDLS, CDR2 YYNGEE. The CDR3 reads CASSFPADWRGELFF.

This chain joins TRBV24-1 and TRBJ2-1; the TRBD1 assignment by TCRdb is unverifiable without DNA. The V gene's germline CDR1 is KGHDR and CDR2 SFDVKD. This CDR3 contains 15 residues. The CDR3 spells CATSGGGNFYNEQFF.

This chain joins TRBV7-9 and TRBJ2-1; TCRdb calls TRBD1, which cannot be checked without DNA. In germline, CDR1 is SEHNR, CDR2 FQNEAQ (reference sequence). The CDR3 is made up of 16 amino acids. CDR3: CASSPDPGQGEGEQFF.

The J gene is TRBJ2-7, the V gene TRBV6-2 or TRBV6-3; the TRBD1 assignment by TCRdb is unverifiable without DNA. CDR1 and CDR2 from the germline V gene are MNHEY and SVGEGT. This CDR3 spans 13 amino acids. The CDR3 sequence is CASQSSLKFEQYF.

This rearrangement joins TRBV29-1 to TRBJ2-3; TCRdb picks TRBD1, but there is no DNA to check that call. Germline loops: CDR1 SQVTM, CDR2 ANQGSEA. There are 11 residues in the CDR3. The CDR3 region is CSVGDSATQYF.

This chain joins TRBV24-1 and TRBJ2-1; TCRdb's D call, TRBD1, is unchecked because there is no DNA. CDR1 is KGHDR and CDR2 is SFDVKD in the germline V gene. The CDR3 covers 13 residues. The CDR3 loop is CATSDDSYNEQFF.

The chain combines TRBV18 with TRBJ2-2; the D call from TCRdb, TRBD1, cannot be confirmed without DNA. The CDR3 spans 16 residues. Germline assignment: CDR1 KGHSH and CDR2 LQKENI. The CDR3 sequence is CASSPPIAGSGGELFF.

The J gene is TRBJ1-2, the V gene TRBV12-5; TCRdb designates TRBD1, a call that cannot be tested without DNA. CDR1 and CDR2 from the germline V gene are LGHNT and FRNRAP. This CDR3 has 19 residues. The CDR3 loop reads CASGLVRSTGVYLNYGYTF.

CDR3 residues: CASSRQPDTHGYTF. V is TRBV6-2 or TRBV6-3 and J is TRBJ1-2; the TCRdb call, TRBD1, lacks DNA for checking. Looked up from germline, CDR1 is MNHEY and CDR2 is SVGEGT. The CDR3 runs 14 residues.

The chain has TRBV20-1 and TRBJ1-5; TCRdb indicates TRBD1, and absent DNA this call remains unverified. The CDR3 is made up of 12 amino acids. Germline V gene data show CDR1 as DFQATT and CDR2 as SNEGSKA (reference sequence). The CDR3 sequence is CSAGDGHQPQHF.

This sequence joins TRBV6-1 and TRBJ1-1; lacking DNA, the TRBD1 call made by TCRdb goes unchecked. The CDR3 totals 15 residues. Germline V CDR1 and CDR2: MNHNS, SASEGT. The CDR3 sequence: CASSQPGVSLTEAFF.

The chain employs TRBV12-3 or TRBV12-4 and TRBJ1-6. CDR3 length: 13 amino acids. CDR3 loop: CATRRTWNSPLHF.